This T cell receptor beta chain was recovered during a study of vaccination and CD4 T cells after COVID-19. Study context: There were two doses of either BNT162b2 or mRNA-1273 vaccine given to participants. Post-vaccine specimens were obtained a median approximately 70 days after dose two (range 14 to 241).

As concerns this clonotype: Its matching antigen is unknown.

V trimming: 6 bases; J trimming: 8 bases; junction bases outside the gene matches: 11. Germline values: CDR1 DFQATT, CDR2 SNEGSKA (reference sequence). CDR3 size: 16 residues. Study conclusions and caveats: The study found median SARS-CoV-2-reactive clonotypes rising from 21 to 38, not significantly. The study found that a median approximately 83% of reactive clones in convalescent patients appeared only post-vaccination.

One entry per CDR3 protein results from TCRdb running MiXCR on the PCR reads. The sample includes about 20,000 distinct CDR3 sequences, roughly 60% of them seen just once. The chain combines TRBV20-1 with TRBJ2-2, with 14 bases that match TRBD2. Specimen: CD4+ T cells from blood, collected after SARS-CoV-2 vaccination. This clonotype was sampled from a human donor who had recovered from COVID-19. The CDR3, as DNA: TGCAGTGCCAGACTAGCGGGAGGGTTTTTAGGTGGGGAGCTGTTTTTT. This codes for CSARLAGGFLGGELFF.